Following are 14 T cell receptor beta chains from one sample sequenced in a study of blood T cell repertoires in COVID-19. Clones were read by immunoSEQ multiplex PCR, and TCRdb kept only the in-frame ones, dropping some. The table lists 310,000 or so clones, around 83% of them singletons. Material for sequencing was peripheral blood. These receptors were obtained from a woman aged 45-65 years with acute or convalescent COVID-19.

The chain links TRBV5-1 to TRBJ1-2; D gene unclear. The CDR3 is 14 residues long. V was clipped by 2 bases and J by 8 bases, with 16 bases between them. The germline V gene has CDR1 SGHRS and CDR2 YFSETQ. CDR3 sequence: CASSFTVATGGYTF. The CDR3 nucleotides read TGCGCCAGCAGCTTCACTGTCGCAACGGGAGGCTACACCTTC.

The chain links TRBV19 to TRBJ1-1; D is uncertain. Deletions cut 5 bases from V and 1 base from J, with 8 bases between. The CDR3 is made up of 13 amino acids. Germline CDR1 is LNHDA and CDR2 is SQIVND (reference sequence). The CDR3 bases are TGTGCCAGTAGTTACGGGAGGAACACTGAAGCTTTCTTT. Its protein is CASSYGRNTEAFF. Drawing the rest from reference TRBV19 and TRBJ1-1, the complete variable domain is DGGITQSPKYLFRKEGQNVTLSCEQNLNHDAMYWYRQDPGQGLRLIYYSQIVNDFQKGDIAEGYSVSREKKESFPLTVTSAQKNPTAFYLCASSYGRNTEAFFGQGTRLTVV.

The CDR3 DNA follows: TGTGCCAGCTCACCGCGGGACGCTGAAGCTTTCTTT. This codes for CASSPRDAEAFF. This sequence joins TRBV18 and TRBJ1-1; TRBD1 might be the D (5 bases). CDR3 length: 12 residues. Germline V CDR1 and CDR2: KGHSH, LQKENI. The V end was cut by 3 bases, the J end by 6 bases, with 8 bases between.

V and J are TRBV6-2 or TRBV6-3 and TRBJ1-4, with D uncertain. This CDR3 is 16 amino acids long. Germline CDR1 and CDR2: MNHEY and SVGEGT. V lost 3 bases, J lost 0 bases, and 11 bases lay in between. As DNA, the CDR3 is TGTGCCAGCAGTTATCACAGAAAAGCAACTAATGAAAAACTGTTTTTT. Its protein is CASSYHRKATNEKLFF.

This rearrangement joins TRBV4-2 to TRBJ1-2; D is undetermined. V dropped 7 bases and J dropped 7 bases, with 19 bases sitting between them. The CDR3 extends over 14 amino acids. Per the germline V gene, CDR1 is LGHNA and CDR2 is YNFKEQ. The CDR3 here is CASTTLQLSGGYTF. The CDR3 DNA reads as TGTGCCAGCACTACACTCCAGCTCAGCGGTGGCTACACCTTC.

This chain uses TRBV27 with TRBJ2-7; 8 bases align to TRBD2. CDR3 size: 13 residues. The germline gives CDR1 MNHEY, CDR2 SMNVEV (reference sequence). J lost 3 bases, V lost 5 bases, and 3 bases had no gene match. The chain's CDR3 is CASSPGRVYEQYF. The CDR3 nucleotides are TGTGCCAGCAGTCCCGGGAGGGTCTACGAGCAGTACTTC.

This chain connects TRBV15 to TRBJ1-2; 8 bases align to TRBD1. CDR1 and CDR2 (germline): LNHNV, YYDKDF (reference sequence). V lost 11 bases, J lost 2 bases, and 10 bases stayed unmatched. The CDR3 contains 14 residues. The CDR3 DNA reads TGTGCCTCCTCCGGGACAGGTGAAAACTATGGCTACACCTTC. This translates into CASSGTGENYGYTF.

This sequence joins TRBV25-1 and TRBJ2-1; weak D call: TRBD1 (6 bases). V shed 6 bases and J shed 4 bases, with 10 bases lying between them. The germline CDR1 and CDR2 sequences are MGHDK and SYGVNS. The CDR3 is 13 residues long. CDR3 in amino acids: CASRQGTYNEQFF. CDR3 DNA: TGTGCCAGCAGACAGGGAACATACAATGAGCAGTTCTTC.

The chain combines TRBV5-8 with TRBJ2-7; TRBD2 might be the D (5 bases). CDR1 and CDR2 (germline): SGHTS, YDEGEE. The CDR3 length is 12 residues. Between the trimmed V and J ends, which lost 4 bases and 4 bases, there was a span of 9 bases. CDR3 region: CASSQRTYEQYF. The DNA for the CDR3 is TGTGCCAGCAGCCAGAGGACTTACGAGCAGTACTTC.

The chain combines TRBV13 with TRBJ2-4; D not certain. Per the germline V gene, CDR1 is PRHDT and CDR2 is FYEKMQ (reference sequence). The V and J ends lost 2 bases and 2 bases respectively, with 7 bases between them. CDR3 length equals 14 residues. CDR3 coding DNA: TGTGCCAGCAGCTTAAACGGTCCCAAAAACATTCAGTACTTC. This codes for CASSLNGPKNIQYF. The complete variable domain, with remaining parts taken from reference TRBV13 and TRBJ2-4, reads AAGVIQSPRHLIKEKRETATLKCYPIPRHDTVYWYQQGPGQDPQFLISFYEKMQSDKGSIPDRFSAQQFSDYHSELNMSSLELGDSALYFCASSLNGPKNIQYFGAGTRLSVL.

CDR3 residues: CASSLRKVLYSNQPQHF. The CDR3 DNA reads TGTGCCAGCAGTTTGAGGAAGGTCTTATATAGCAATCAGCCCCAGCATTTT. The chain links TRBV27 to TRBJ1-5; no clear D gene. CDR3 length: 17 residues. Germline assignment: CDR1 MNHEY and CDR2 SMNVEV (reference sequence). Between the trimmed V and J ends, which lost 3 bases and 0 bases, there was a span of 15 bases.

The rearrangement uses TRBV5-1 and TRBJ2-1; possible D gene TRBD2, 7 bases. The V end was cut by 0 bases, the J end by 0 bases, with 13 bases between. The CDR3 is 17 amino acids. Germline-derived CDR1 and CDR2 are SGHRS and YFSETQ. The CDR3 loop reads CASSLVGGGSSYNEQFF. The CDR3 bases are TGCGCCAGCAGCTTGGTTGGGGGCGGGAGCTCCTACAATGAGCAGTTCTTC.

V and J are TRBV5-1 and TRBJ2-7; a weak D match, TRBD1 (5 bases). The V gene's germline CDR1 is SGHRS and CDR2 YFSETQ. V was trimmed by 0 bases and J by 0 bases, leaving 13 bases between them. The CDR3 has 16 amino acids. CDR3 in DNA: TGCGCCAGCAGCTTGGTTGGGCAGGGCCGCTCCTACGAGCAGTACTTC. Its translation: CASSLVGQGRSYEQYF.

The CDR3 region is CASSSGGTQYF. In DNA form, the CDR3 reads TGTGCCAGCAGCTCGGGGGGTACGCAGTATTTT. V is TRBV7-9 and J is TRBJ2-3, with 7 positions matching TRBD2. Germline CDR1 reads SEHNR; CDR2 reads FQNEAQ (reference sequence). V trimming: 4 bases; J trimming: 8 bases; junction bases outside the gene matches: 0. The CDR3 runs to 11 residues.